The TCR beta chain described here comes from a study of post-analysis software for immune sequencing data. The study, taken as a whole, reports: Higher frequency in patients than in controls was seen for about five TRBV segments, with TRBV5-6, TRBV5-1 and TRBV20-1 among them.

The germline CDR1 and CDR2 sequences are KGHDR and SFDVKD. V was trimmed by 3 bases and J by 1 base, leaving 11 bases between them. This CDR3 has 15 amino acids. Notes on this clonotype: Its cognate antigen is unknown.

The TCR beta cDNA libraries contained unique molecular identifiers. TCRdb reanalysed the PCR reads using MiXCR and keeps one entry per CDR3 protein. The sample lists 550,000 to 700,000 distinct CDR3 sequences, 44% occurring once. Sequencing was performed on blood. V gene TRBV24-1 combines with J gene TRBJ2-5; D is undetermined. This TCR was recovered from a girl aged 5 to 17 with multiple sclerosis. The CDR3 region has the DNA TGTGCCACCAGTGATCCCCAGGTCGTCCAAGAGACCCAGTACTTC. Translation: CATSDPQVVQETQYF.